This T cell receptor (beta chain) is from a study of shared clonotypes between healthy human individuals. For genomic DNA, unsorted samples relied on about 90 million PBMCs. Sequencing was at deep level. It was across several immunoSEQ plates that each subset's genomic DNA was evenly split. Some clones are missing from TCRdb's copy, which holds only in-frame ones; the method was immunoSEQ multiplex PCR. Of 490,000 or so clones listed, 75% to 85% were seen once; the top ten hold roughly 13%. V was clipped by 1 base and J by 4 bases; unmatched bases: 5. The CDR3 totals 15 residues. Germline CDR1 GTSNPN, CDR2 SVGIG (reference sequence).

The sequenced sample consisted of PBMCs. This TCR was recovered from a woman aged 40 to 49 in good health. Some clones in this sample may be carry-over from other donors' samples. The gene calls are TRBV30 and TRBJ2-1; 9 nucleotides align to TRBD2. CDR3 coding DNA: TGTGCCTGGAGTGCTCTAGCGGGACGATACAATGAGCAGTTCTTC. Its translation is CAWSALAGRYNEQFF.